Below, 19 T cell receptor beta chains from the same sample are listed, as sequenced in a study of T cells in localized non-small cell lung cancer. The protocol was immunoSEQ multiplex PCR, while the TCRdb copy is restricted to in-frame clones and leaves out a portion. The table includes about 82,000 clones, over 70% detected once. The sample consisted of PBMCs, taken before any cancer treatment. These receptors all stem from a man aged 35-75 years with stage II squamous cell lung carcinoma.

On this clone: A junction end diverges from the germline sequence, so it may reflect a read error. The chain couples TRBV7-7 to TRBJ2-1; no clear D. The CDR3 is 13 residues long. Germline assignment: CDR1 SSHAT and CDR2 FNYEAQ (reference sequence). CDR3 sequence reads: CASSLDGVDEQFF. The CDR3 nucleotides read TGTGCTAGCAGCTTGGATGGGGTGGATGAGCAGTTCTTC.

The CDR3 region has the DNA TGTGCCAGCAGTCCGCCCGATAACTATGGCTACACCTTC. Protein sequence: CASSPPDNYGYTF. The chain joins TRBV7-6 to TRBJ1-2, with no clear D. Germline-derived CDR1 and CDR2 are SGHVS and FNYEAQ. The CDR3 length is 13 residues. V gave up 6 bases and J gave up 1 base, with 9 bases separating them.

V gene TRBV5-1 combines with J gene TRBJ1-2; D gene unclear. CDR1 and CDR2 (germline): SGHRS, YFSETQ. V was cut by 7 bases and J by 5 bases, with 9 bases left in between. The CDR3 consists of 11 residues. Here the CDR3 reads CASLKTYGYTF. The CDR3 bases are TGCGCCAGCTTAAAAACGTATGGCTACACCTTC. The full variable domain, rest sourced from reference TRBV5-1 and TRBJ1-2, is KAGVTQTPRYLIKTRGQQVTLSCSPISGHRSVSWYQQTPGQGLQFLFEYFSETQRNKGNFPGRFSGRQFSNSRSEMNVSTLELGDSALYLCASLKTYGYTFGSGTRLTVV.

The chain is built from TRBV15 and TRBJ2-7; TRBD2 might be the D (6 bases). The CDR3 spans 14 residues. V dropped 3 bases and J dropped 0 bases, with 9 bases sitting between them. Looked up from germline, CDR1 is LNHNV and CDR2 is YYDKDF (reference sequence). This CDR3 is CATSSRTISYEQYF. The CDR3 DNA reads TGTGCCACCAGCAGCCGGACTATCTCCTACGAGCAGTACTTC. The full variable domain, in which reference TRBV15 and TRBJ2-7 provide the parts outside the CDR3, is DAMVIQNPRYQVTQFGKPVTLSCSQTLNHNVMYWYQQKSSQAPKLLFHYYDKDFNNEADTPDNFQSRRPNTSFCFLDIRSPGLGDTAMYLCATSSRTISYEQYFGPGTRLTVT.

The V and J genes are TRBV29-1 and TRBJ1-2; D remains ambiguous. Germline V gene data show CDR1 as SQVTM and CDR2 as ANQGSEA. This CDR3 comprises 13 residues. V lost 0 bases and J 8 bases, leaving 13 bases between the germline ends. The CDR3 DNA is TGCAGCGTTGAAGATACGGCGGGAAACGGCTACACCTTC. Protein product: CSVEDTAGNGYTF.

The CDR3, as DNA: TGTGCCAGCAGCGACCGGACAGGCCGCCAGCCCCAGCATTTT. It is translated as CASSDRTGRQPQHF. The chain has TRBV28 and TRBJ1-5; TRBD1 aligns across 7 bases. Germline V CDR1 and CDR2: MDHEN, SYDVKM. The V and J ends lost 6 bases and 7 bases, in that order; junction bases with no gene match: 9. CDR3 length: 14 amino acids. Drawing the rest from reference TRBV28 and TRBJ1-5, the complete variable domain is DVKVTQSSRYLVKRTGEKVFLECVQDMDHENMFWYRQDPGLGLRLIYFSYDVKMKEKGDIPEGYSVSREKKERFSLILESASTNQTSMYLCASSDRTGRQPQHFGDGTRLSIL.

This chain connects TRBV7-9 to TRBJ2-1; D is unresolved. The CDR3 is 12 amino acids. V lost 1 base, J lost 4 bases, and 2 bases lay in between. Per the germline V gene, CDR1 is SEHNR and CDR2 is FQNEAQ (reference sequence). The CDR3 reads CASSLGYNEQFF. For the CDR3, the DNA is TGTGCCAGCAGCTTAGGGTACAATGAGCAGTTCTTC.

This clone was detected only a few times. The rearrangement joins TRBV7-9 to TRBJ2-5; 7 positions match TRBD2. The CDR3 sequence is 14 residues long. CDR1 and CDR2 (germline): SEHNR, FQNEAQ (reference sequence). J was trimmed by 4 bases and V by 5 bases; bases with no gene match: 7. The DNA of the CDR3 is TGTGCCAGCAGCAACGCGGGAGTGGGAGAGACCCAGTACTTC. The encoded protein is CASSNAGVGETQYF.

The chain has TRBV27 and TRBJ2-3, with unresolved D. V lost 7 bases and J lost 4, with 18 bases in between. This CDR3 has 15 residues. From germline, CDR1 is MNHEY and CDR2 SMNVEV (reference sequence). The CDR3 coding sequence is TGTGCCAGCAAAGAAAGAGCTAGGTACCCAGATACGCAGTATTTT. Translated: CASKERARYPDTQYF.

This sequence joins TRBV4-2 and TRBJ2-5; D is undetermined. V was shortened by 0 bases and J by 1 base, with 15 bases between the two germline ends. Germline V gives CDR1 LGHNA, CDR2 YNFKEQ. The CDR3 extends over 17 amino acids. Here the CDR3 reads CASSQDLRPTLQETQYF. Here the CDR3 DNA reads TGTGCCAGCAGCCAAGATCTCCGCCCCACCCTCCAAGAGACCCAGTACTTC.

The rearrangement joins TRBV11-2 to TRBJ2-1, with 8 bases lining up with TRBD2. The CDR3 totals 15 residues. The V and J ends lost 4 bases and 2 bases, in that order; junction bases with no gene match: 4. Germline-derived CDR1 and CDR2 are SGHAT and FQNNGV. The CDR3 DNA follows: TGTGCCAGCAGCTCCTTAGCGGGAACCTACAATGAGCAGTTCTTC. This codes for CASSSLAGTYNEQFF.

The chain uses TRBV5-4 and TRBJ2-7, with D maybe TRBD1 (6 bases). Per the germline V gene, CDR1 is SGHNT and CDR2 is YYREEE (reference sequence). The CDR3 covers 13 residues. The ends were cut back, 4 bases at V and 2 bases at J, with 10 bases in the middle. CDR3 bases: TGTGCCAGCAGCCGTACAGGGACCTACGAGCAGTACTTC. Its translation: CASSRTGTYEQYF.

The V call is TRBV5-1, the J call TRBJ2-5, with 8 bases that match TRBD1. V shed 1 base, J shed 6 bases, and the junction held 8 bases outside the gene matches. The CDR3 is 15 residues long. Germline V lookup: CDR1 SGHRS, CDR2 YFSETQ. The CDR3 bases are TGCGCCAGCAGCTTGCAGACAGGGGCGGTACAGACCCAGTACTTC. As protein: CASSLQTGAVQTQYF. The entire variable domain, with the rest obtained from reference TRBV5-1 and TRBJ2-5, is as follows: KAGVTQTPRYLIKTRGQQVTLSCSPISGHRSVSWYQQTPGQGLQFLFEYFSETQRNKGNFPGRFSGRQFSNSRSEMNVSTLELGDSALYLCASSLQTGAVQTQYFGPGTRLLVL.

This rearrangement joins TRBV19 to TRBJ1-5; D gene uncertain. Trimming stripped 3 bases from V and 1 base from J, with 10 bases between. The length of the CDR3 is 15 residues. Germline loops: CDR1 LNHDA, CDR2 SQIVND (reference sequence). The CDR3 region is CASSMGRASNQPQHF. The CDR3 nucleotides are TGTGCCAGTAGTATGGGGAGGGCGAGCAATCAGCCCCAGCATTTT. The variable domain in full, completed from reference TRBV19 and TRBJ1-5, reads DGGITQSPKYLFRKEGQNVTLSCEQNLNHDAMYWYRQDPGQGLRLIYYSQIVNDFQKGDIAEGYSVSREKKESFPLTVTSAQKNPTAFYLCASSMGRASNQPQHFGDGTRLSIL.

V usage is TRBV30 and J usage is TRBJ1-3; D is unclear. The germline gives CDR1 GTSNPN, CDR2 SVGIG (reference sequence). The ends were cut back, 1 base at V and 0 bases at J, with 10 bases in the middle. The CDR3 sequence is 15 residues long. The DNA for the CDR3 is TGTGCCTGGAGTGCAACCTCCAGCTCTGGAAACACCATATATTTT. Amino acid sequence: CAWSATSSSGNTIYF. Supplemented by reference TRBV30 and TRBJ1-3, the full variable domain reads SQTIHQWPATLVQPVGSPLSLECTVEGTSNPNLYWYRQAAGRGLQLLFYSVGIGQISSEVPQNLSASRPQDRQFILSSKKLLLSDSGFYLCAWSATSSSGNTIYFGEGSWLTVV.

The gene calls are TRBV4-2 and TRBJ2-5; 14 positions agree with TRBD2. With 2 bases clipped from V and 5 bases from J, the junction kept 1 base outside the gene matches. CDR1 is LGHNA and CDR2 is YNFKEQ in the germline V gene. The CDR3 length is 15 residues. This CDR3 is CASSQRTSGGETQYF. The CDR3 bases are TGTGCCAGCAGCCAACGGACTAGCGGGGGGGAGACCCAGTACTTC.

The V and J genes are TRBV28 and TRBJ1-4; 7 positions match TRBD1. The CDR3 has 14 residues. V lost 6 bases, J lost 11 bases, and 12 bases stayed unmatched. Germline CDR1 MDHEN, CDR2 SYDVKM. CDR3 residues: CASRADRVPRKLFF. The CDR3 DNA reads TGTGCCAGCAGGGCAGACAGGGTACCCCGCAAACTGTTTTTT.

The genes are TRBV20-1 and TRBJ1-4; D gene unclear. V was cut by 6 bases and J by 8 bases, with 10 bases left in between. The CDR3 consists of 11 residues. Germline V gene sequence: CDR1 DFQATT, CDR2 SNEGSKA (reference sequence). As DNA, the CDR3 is TGCAGTGCAGATTTGGGGGAAAAACTGTTTTTT. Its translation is CSADLGEKLFF.

CDR3 protein: CASSLRDSWNEQFF. The CDR3 nucleotides are TGTGCCAGCAGCTTAAGGGACAGCTGGAATGAGCAGTTCTTC. This chain joins TRBV11-2 and TRBJ2-1, with TRBD1 identical over 7 bases. This CDR3 region has 14 residues. Trimming cost V 2 bases and J 7 bases; bases outside gene matches: 5. Germline CDR1 SGHAT, CDR2 FQNNGV.